Each of the 27 T cell receptor beta chains below was sequenced from the same sample in a study of cytomegalovirus exposure and HLA in healthy donors (dated by TCRdb to 2017 to 2019). Receptor amplification or capture employed the immunoSEQ multiplex PCR assay. For the multiplex PCR, a mixture combining 60 forward primers for TCR Vbeta segments and 13 reverse primers for TCR Jbeta segments was used. TCRdb obtained this table from immuneACCESS and retained in-frame rearrangements with V and J assigned. These tables miss some clones; where compared with another copy, unresolved V genes account for less than half of the shortfall, and the remainder is unexplained. For this sample, the table gives around 150,000 clones. Together, the top ten hold around 1.4% of the sample. Sequenced material: PBMCs. These receptors were collected from a woman aged 55 to 70 in good health and CMV-seronegative.

J is TRBJ1-1 and V is TRBV7-9; 8 bases map to TRBD1. This CDR3 contains 14 residues. Trimming removed 3 bases from V and 1 base from J; junction bases left unmatched: 1. The germline V gene encodes CDR1 SEHNR and CDR2 FQNEAQ (reference sequence). The CDR3 DNA sequence: TGTGCCAGCAGCTTGGACAGGGCGAACACTGAAGCTTTCTTT. Its protein is CASSLDRANTEAFF.

The chain is built from TRBV7-2 and TRBJ1-3; D might be TRBD1 (5 bases). Trimming shortened V by 5 bases and J by 4 bases, and 18 bases separated the two germline ends. Germline-derived CDR1 and CDR2 are SGHTA and FQGNSA. The CDR3 totals 16 residues. CDR3 residues: CASSPRQLVTGNTIYF. The CDR3 DNA follows: TGTGCCAGCAGCCCCCGACAGCTGGTTACGGGAAACACCATATATTTT. The full variable domain, rest sourced from reference TRBV7-2 and TRBJ1-3, is GAGVSQSPSNKVTEKGKDVELRCDPISGHTALYWYRQSLGQGLEFLIYFQGNSAPDKSGLPSDRFSAERTGGSVSTLTIQRTQQEDSAVYLCASSPRQLVTGNTIYFGEGSWLTVV.

This sequence joins TRBV27 and TRBJ1-2; 9 bases map to TRBD1. The CDR3 loop spans 16 amino acids. Trimming removed 3 bases from V and 5 bases from J; junction bases left unmatched: 10. Per the germline V gene, CDR1 is MNHEY and CDR2 is SMNVEV (reference sequence). The chain's CDR3 is CASSLSPGQGSYGYTF. The CDR3 DNA sequence: TGTGCCAGCAGTTTGTCTCCGGGACAGGGAAGTTATGGCTACACCTTC.

The CDR3 coding sequence is TGTGCCACCAGCAGACCTATCCGGGACAGGGGGACCGGGGAGCTGTTTTTT. Translated, it gives CATSRPIRDRGTGELFF. The chain employs TRBV15 and TRBJ2-2, with TRBD1 matching 11 bases. The trim removed 2 bases at V and 5 bases at J, leaving 7 bases unmatched. This CDR3 has 17 residues. Germline CDR1 LNHNV, CDR2 YYDKDF (reference sequence).

The chain links TRBV4-2 to TRBJ1-1, with 7 bases that match TRBD1. The CDR3 sequence is 16 residues long. With V trimmed by 3 bases and J by 5 bases, 12 bases remained unmatched. Germline values: CDR1 LGHNA, CDR2 YNFKEQ. The CDR3 nucleotides are TGTGCCAGCAGCCAGGCCCGAGAGGGGGCGAAAACTGAAGCTTTCTTT. Amino acids: CASSQAREGAKTEAFF.

The V and J genes are TRBV5-1 and TRBJ1-4, with D perhaps matching TRBD1 (6 bases). V was cut by 4 bases and J by 8 bases, with 18 bases left in between. In germline, CDR1 is SGHRS, CDR2 YFSETQ. The CDR3 is 15 amino acids. This CDR3 is CASSVLVGGQEKLFF. CDR3 nucleotide sequence: TGCGCCAGCAGCGTATTGGTCGGGGGGCAGGAAAAACTGTTTTTT.

V and J are TRBV18 and TRBJ2-7; 9 bases are shared with TRBD1. Per the germline V gene, CDR1 is KGHSH and CDR2 is LQKENI. V lost 2 bases, J lost 1 base, and 9 bases stayed unmatched. The CDR3 has 17 residues. CDR3 loop: CASSPRAQTGGSYEQYF. In DNA form, the CDR3 reads TGTGCCAGCTCACCAAGGGCTCAGACAGGGGGATCCTACGAGCAGTACTTC.

The rearrangement joins TRBV4-1 to TRBJ1-2, with a possible D match to TRBD1 (5 bases). The CDR3 is 15 amino acids. Per the germline V gene, CDR1 is MGHRA and CDR2 is YSYEKL. V was pared by 0 bases and J by 4 bases, with 12 bases between. In DNA, the CDR3 is TGCGCCAGCAGCCAAGATTCGGGGGGACCCTATGGCTACACCTTC. It encodes CASSQDSGGPYGYTF.

The chain is built from TRBV2 and TRBJ2-2; TRBD2 matches at 10 bases. This CDR3 is built from 16 residues. Trimming at V came to 6 bases and at J to 4 bases, leaving 8 bases not matched to a gene. CDR1 and CDR2 from the germline V gene are SNHLY and FYNNEI. The CDR3 DNA follows: TGTGCCAGCAGCGCCCTAGCGGGAGTAGGCACCGGGGAGCTGTTTTTT. Protein sequence: CASSALAGVGTGELFF.

The chain employs TRBV7-9 and TRBJ1-6; 10 bases match TRBD1. The CDR3 has 19 residues. The V gene's germline CDR1 is SEHNR and CDR2 FQNEAQ (reference sequence). Unmatched junction bases numbered 15, after V lost 7 bases and J lost 3 bases. CDR3 bases: TGTGCCAGCACCGGGGGGACAGGGGTCCCCCAGGGCTATAATTCACCCCTCCACTTT. It encodes CASTGGTGVPQGYNSPLHF.

V usage is TRBV29-1 and J usage is TRBJ1-1, with 8 nucleotides matching TRBD1. Germline V gene sequence: CDR1 SQVTM, CDR2 ANQGSEA. Trimming cost V 4 bases and J 6 bases; bases outside gene matches: 4. The CDR3 runs to 12 residues. The DNA for the CDR3 is TGCAGCGTTGGCAGGGGGCAGGCTGAAGCTTTCTTT. Encoded protein: CSVGRGQAEAFF.

The genes are TRBV6-5 and TRBJ2-2, with 8 bases that match TRBD2. The CDR3 loop spans 15 amino acids. CDR1 is MNHEY and CDR2 is SVGAGI in the germline V gene. Unmatched junction bases numbered 5, after V lost 6 bases and J lost 2 bases. CDR3 in DNA: TGTGCCAGCAGACGGGGGGGACCCAACACCGGGGAGCTGTTTTTT. Translating gives CASRRGGPNTGELFF.

V and J are TRBV6-5 and TRBJ2-7, with 9 nucleotides matching TRBD1. After removal of 5 bases from V and 6 bases from J, the junction contained 11 bases not matched to a gene. The CDR3 has 15 amino acids. The germline gives CDR1 MNHEY, CDR2 SVGAGI. DNA for the CDR3: TGTGCCAGCAGTCTAGGGACAGGGAGAAAGTCCGAGCAGTACTTC. Encoded protein: CASSLGTGRKSEQYF.

CDR3 nucleotide sequence: TGTGCCAGCAGCCAGGCCATGACAGGCTATGGCTACACCTTC. This gives the protein CASSQAMTGYGYTF. The chain employs TRBV14 and TRBJ1-2; D is possibly TRBD1 (6 bases). Trimming pared 3 bases from V and 4 bases from J, leaving 12 bases between. The CDR3 runs 14 residues. CDR1 is SGHDN and CDR2 is FVKESK in the germline V gene.

The chain carries TRBV5-1 and TRBJ1-2; a weak D match, TRBD1 (6 bases). Germline values: CDR1 SGHRS, CDR2 YFSETQ. V was trimmed by 3 bases and J by 6 bases, leaving 18 bases between them. CDR3 size: 15 residues. CDR3: CASSSGDRYADGYTF. The CDR3, as DNA: TGCGCCAGCAGCTCAGGGGACCGGTATGCGGATGGCTACACCTTC.

Notes on this clone: Distinct nucleotide sequences in the sample also encode this CDR3. This chain joins TRBV7-9 and TRBJ1-6, with TRBD1 identical over 7 bases. The CDR3 has 15 residues. From germline, CDR1 is SEHNR and CDR2 FQNEAQ (reference sequence). V shed 5 bases, J shed 5 bases, and the junction held 6 bases outside the gene matches. The CDR3 DNA reads TGTGCCAGCAGCCTGGCCGGGACAGATAATTCACCCCTCCACTTT. It yields the protein CASSLAGTDNSPLHF.

The CDR3 is CATGQGETQYF. The DNA of the CDR3 is TGTGCCACCGGACAGGGAGAGACCCAGTACTTC. This rearrangement joins TRBV10-3 to TRBJ2-5; 8 bases fit TRBD1. This CDR3 is 11 amino acids long. V shed 10 bases, J shed 4 bases, and the junction held 2 bases outside the gene matches. Per germline, CDR1 ENHRY and CDR2 SYGVKD.

The rearrangement joins TRBV7-2 to TRBJ1-4, with a weak D call TRBD1 (5 bases). Trimming stripped 1 base from V and 8 bases from J, with 14 bases between. The CDR3 runs to 15 residues. The V gene's germline CDR1 is SGHTA and CDR2 FQGNSA. The CDR3 protein is CASSLDSAGYEKLFF. CDR3 nucleotide sequence: TGTGCCAGCAGCTTAGATTCGGCAGGGTACGAAAAACTGTTTTTT.

This chain links TRBV27 with TRBJ1-1; unclear D gene. Trimming stripped 4 bases from V and 1 base from J, with 10 bases between. The germline V gene encodes CDR1 MNHEY and CDR2 SMNVEV (reference sequence). The CDR3 runs to 14 residues. The chain's CDR3 is CASSSTLQNTEAFF. Written as DNA, the CDR3 is TGTGCCAGCAGTTCCACTCTCCAGAACACTGAAGCTTTCTTT.

The chain recombines TRBV9 with TRBJ2-3, with D hard to call. V gave up 0 bases and J gave up 3 bases, with 5 bases separating them. The CDR3 spans 13 residues. The V gene's germline CDR1 is SGDLS and CDR2 YYNGEE. CDR3 amino acids: CASSVERTDTQYF. CDR3 DNA sequence: TGTGCCAGCAGCGTAGAGAGGACAGATACGCAGTATTTT.

This CDR3 reads CASSTTGKGYTF. DNA of the CDR3: TGTGCCAGCAGCACGACAGGGAAGGGCTACACCTTC. V gene TRBV7-2 combines with J gene TRBJ1-2; TRBD1 agrees at 7 bases. This CDR3 has 12 amino acids. The germline V gene encodes CDR1 SGHTA and CDR2 FQGNSA. V lost 5 bases, J lost 8 bases, and 5 bases stayed unmatched.

The chain joins TRBV12-5 to TRBJ2-7; D unresolved. This CDR3 has 14 residues. V shed 6 bases and J shed 0 bases, with 12 bases lying between them. Germline-derived CDR1 and CDR2 are LGHNT and FRNRAP. The CDR3 bases are TGTGCTAGTGGACTAACAACGAGCTCCTACGAGCAGTACTTC. Translation gives CASGLTTSSYEQYF.

The V gene is TRBV2, the J gene TRBJ1-1; no clear D. The CDR3 has 11 amino acids. V gave up 11 bases and J gave up 6 bases, with 13 bases separating them. In germline, CDR1 is SNHLY, CDR2 FYNNEI. The CDR3 is CASKEGSEAFF. CDR3 in DNA: TGTGCCTCAAAGGAGGGTTCTGAAGCTTTCTTT.

The V call is TRBV7-3, the J call TRBJ2-7; 7 bases are a match to TRBD1. V was clipped by 1 base and J by 6 bases; unmatched bases: 9. CDR1 is SGHTA and CDR2 is FQGTGA in the germline V gene. CDR3 length: 15 residues. The CDR3 spells CASSLNPGRQGEQYF. The DNA of the CDR3 is TGTGCCAGCAGCTTAAACCCAGGTAGACAGGGCGAGCAGTACTTC.

V usage is TRBV2 and J usage is TRBJ1-2; no clear D. This CDR3 is built from 14 residues. From germline, CDR1 is SNHLY and CDR2 FYNNEI. The germline V and J ends were trimmed by 4 bases and 3 bases, with 12 bases remaining between them. The CDR3, as DNA: TGTGCCAGCAGTGTACGGAGCAGCGACTATGGCTACACCTTC. Its protein product is CASSVRSSDYGYTF.

J is TRBJ2-1 and V is TRBV19; tentative D call: TRBD2 (6 bases). V gave up 5 bases and J gave up 8 bases, with 13 bases separating them. This CDR3 has 13 residues. From germline, CDR1 is LNHDA and CDR2 SQIVND (reference sequence). The CDR3 DNA reads as TGTGCCAGTAGTTCTCCGTGGGGGGATGAGCAGTTCTTC. It is translated as CASSSPWGDEQFF.

The V and J genes are TRBV5-4 and TRBJ1-1; D is possibly TRBD1 (5 bases). The germline CDR1 and CDR2 sequences are SGHNT and YYREEE (reference sequence). The CDR3 runs 14 residues. V lost 2 bases and J 6 bases, leaving 14 bases between the germline ends. CDR3 loop: CASSLGAGLAEAFF. The CDR3 DNA reads as TGTGCCAGCAGCTTAGGGGCAGGTCTCGCTGAAGCTTTCTTT.